The sequence of this T cell receptor (beta chain) was determined in a study of shared clonotypes between healthy human individuals. V lost 7 bases to trimming and J lost 5 bases; unmatched junction nucleotides: 5. Germline loops: CDR1 SNHLY, CDR2 FYNNEI. CDR3 size: 14 residues. A remark on this clone: Antigen unknown.

Donors, healthy HIV-negative adults, lacked recent acute infections or vaccinations. From CD4+ cells came CD45RA+ naive and CD45RA-negative memory subsets. Notes on the study in general: In contrast to clonotypes shared by all four donors, non-shared clonotypes had lower generation probabilities. Naive CD4 clonotype sharing across a few donors was around 5%.

Here immunoSEQ multiplex PCR was the method, and the copy in TCRdb shows in-frame clones only, minus some. The repertoire holds under 2,500,000 clones, with 90% to 96% as singletons. The sequence derives from a man younger than 30 in good health. This rearrangement joins TRBV2 to TRBJ2-5; 12 bases match TRBD1. Sequenced material: naive CD4+ T cells sorted from blood. Subset of the sample: CD45RA+ positively selected. The CDR3 here is CASIRDRGRETQYF. DNA for the CDR3: TGTGCCAGCATACGGGACAGGGGGCGCGAGACCCAGTACTTC.